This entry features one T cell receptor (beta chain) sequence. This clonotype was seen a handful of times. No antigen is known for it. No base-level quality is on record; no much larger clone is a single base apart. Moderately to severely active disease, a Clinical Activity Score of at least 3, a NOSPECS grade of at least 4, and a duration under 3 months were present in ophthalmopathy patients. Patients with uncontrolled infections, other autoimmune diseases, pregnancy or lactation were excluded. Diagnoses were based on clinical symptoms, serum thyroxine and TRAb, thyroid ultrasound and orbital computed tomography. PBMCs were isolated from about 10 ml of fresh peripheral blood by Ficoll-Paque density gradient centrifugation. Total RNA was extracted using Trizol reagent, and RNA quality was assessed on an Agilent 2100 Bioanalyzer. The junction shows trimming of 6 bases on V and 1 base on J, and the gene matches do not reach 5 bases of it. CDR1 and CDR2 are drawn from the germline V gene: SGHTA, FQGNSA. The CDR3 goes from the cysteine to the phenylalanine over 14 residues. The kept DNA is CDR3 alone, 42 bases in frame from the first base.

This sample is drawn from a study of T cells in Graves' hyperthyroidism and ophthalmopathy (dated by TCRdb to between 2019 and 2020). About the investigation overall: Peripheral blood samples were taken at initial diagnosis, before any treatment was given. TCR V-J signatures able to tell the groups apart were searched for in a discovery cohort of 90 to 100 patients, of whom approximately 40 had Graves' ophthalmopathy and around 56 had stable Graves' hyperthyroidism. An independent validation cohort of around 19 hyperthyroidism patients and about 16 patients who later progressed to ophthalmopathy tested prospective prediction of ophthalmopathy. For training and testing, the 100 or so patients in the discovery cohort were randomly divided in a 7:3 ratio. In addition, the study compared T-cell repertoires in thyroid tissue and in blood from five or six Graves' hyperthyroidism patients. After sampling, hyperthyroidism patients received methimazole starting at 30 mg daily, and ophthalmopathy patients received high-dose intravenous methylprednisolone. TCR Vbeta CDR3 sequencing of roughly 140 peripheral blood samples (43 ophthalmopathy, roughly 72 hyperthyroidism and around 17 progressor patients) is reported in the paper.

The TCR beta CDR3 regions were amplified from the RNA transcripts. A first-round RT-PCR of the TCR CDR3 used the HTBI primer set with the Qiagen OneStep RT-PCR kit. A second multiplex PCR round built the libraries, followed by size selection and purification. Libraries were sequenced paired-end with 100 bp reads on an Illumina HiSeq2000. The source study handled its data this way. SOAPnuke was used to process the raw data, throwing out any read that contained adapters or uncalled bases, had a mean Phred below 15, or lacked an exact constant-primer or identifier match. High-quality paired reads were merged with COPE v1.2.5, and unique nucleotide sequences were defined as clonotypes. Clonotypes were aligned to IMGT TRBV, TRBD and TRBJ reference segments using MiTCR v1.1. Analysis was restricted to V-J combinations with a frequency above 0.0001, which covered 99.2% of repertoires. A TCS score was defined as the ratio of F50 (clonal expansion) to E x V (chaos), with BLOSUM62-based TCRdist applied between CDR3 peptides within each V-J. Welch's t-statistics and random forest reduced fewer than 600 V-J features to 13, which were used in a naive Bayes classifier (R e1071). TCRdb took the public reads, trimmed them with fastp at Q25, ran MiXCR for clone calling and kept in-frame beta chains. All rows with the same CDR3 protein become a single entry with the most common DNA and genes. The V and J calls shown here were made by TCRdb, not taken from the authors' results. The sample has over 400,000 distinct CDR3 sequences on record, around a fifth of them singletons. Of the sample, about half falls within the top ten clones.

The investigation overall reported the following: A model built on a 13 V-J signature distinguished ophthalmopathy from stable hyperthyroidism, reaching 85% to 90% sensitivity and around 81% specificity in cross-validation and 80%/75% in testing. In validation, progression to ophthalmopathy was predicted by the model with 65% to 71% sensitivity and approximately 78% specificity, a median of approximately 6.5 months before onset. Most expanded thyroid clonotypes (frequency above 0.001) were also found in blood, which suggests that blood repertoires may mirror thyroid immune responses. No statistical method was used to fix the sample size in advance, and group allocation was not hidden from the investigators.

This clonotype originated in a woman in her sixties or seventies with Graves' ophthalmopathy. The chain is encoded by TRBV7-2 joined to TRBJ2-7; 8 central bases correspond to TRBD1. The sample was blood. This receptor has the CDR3 CASRRDRLSYEQYF. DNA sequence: TGTGCCAGCAGGCGGGACAGGTTATCCTACGAGCAGTACTTC. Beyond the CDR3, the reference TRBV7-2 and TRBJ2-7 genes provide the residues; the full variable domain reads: GAGVSQSPSNKVTEKGKDVELRCDPISGHTALYWYRQSLGQGLEFLIYFQGNSAPDKSGLPSDRFSAERTGGSVSTLTIQRTQQEDSAVYLCASRRDRLSYEQYFGPGTRLTVT.